The next 23 T cell receptor beta chains were all read from a single sample in a study of identical twins. TCRdb reanalysed the 5' RACE reads using MiXCR and keeps one entry per CDR3 protein. The sample comprises some 500,000 distinct CDR3 sequences, approximately 15% of which are singletons, and 0.8% to 1% rests with the top ten. The sample was also linked to a second study, of yellow fever vaccine responses in identical twins.

The sample consisted of CD4+ T cells sorted from blood. These receptors were taken from a woman aged 18-30 years in good health.

The rearrangement uses TRBV29-1 and TRBJ2-5; 8 bases match TRBD2. J gave up 6 bases and V 1 base, and 4 bases lay outside the gene matches. CDR1 and CDR2 from the germline V gene are SQVTM and ANQGSEA. The CDR3 covers 13 residues. The CDR3 spells CSVEGTSRQTQYF. CDR3 in DNA: TGCAGCGTTGAAGGGACTAGCAGGCAGACCCAGTACTTC.

The gene calls are TRBV29-1 and TRBJ2-2; the D is unclear. V was cut by 3 bases and J by 2 bases, with 7 bases left in between. Germline-derived CDR1 and CDR2 are SQVTM and ANQGSEA. CDR3 size: 13 residues. The CDR3 loop is CSVEDGNTGELFF. In nucleotides, the CDR3 is TGCAGCGTTGAGGACGGCAACACCGGGGAGCTGTTTTTT.

This clonotype was seen at least ten times. The chain recombines TRBV25-1 with TRBJ2-7; TRBD2 might be the D (6 bases). The CDR3 length is 16 residues. V lost 3 bases and J 0 bases, leaving 15 bases between the germline ends. Germline-derived CDR1 and CDR2 are MGHDK and SYGVNS. DNA of the CDR3: TGTGCCAGCAGTGAGGAGACGGGGGAGTCCTCCTACGAGCAGTACTTC. Protein: CASSEETGESSYEQYF.

This clonotype has ten or more counts. The chain joins TRBV12-3 or TRBV12-4 to TRBJ2-2; 8 bases line up with TRBD1. The CDR3 is made up of 15 amino acids. V lost 5 bases to trimming and J lost 6 bases; unmatched junction nucleotides: 8. The CDR3 spells CASSPGTGGAGELFF. The CDR3 nucleotides read TGTGCCAGCAGTCCCGGGACAGGAGGGGCCGGGGAGCTGTTTTTT.

The chain uses TRBV10-3 and TRBJ2-3; possibly TRBD1 for D (6 bases). The germline V gene encodes CDR1 ENHRY and CDR2 SYGVKD. Between the trimmed V and J ends, which lost 7 bases and 2 bases, there was a span of 13 bases. The CDR3 contains 14 residues. The CDR3 DNA follows: TGTGCCATCACTGAAGGACAGCACACAGATACGCAGTATTTT. As protein: CAITEGQHTDTQYF.

This rearrangement joins TRBV14 to TRBJ2-7; D is ambiguous. With 1 base removed from V and 4 bases from J, the gap between germline ends came to 17 bases. The CDR3 length is 16 residues. The V gene's germline CDR1 is SGHDN and CDR2 FVKESK. CDR3 in amino acids: CASSQGSLRFSYEQYF. Here the CDR3 DNA reads TGTGCCAGCAGCCAAGGAAGTCTTCGTTTTTCGTACGAGCAGTACTTC.

This clonotype occurred many times. V usage is TRBV5-1 and J usage is TRBJ2-2; 11 bases match TRBD1. The germline gives CDR1 SGHRS, CDR2 YFSETQ. V dropped 3 bases and J dropped 3; count of bases not matched to a gene: 4. This CDR3 spans 16 amino acids. The CDR3, as DNA: TGCGCCAGCAGCTCCCGGGACAGGGGGGACACCGGGGAGCTGTTTTTT. As protein: CASSSRDRGDTGELFF.

This clonotype came up many times. V is TRBV29-1 and J is TRBJ1-3, with D possibly matching TRBD1 (6 bases). Germline-derived CDR1 and CDR2 are SQVTM and ANQGSEA. The CDR3 sequence is 13 residues long. Trimming shortened V by 4 bases and J by 0 bases, and 7 bases separated the two germline ends. The CDR3, as DNA: TGCAGCGTTGGGACAGTCTCTGGAAACACCATATATTTT. Encoded protein: CSVGTVSGNTIYF.

V is TRBV5-6 and J is TRBJ2-7; TRBD2 matches at 13 bases. The CDR3 consists of 16 residues. Germline V gives CDR1 SGHDT, CDR2 YYEEEE. V gave up 4 bases and J gave up 4 bases; unmatched junction bases: 8. Written as DNA, the CDR3 is TGTGCCAGCAGCCCCCTCCGACTAGCGGGGGGTTACGAGCAGTACTTC. Amino acids: CASSPLRLAGGYEQYF. The whole variable domain, filled in from reference TRBV5-6 and TRBJ2-7, reads DAGVTQSPTHLIKTRGQQVTLRCSPKSGHDTVSWYQQALGQGPQFIFQYYEEEERQRGNFPDRFSGHQFPNYSSELNVNALLLGDSALYLCASSPLRLAGGYEQYFGPGTRLTVT.

This clonotype was found a few times. This rearrangement joins TRBV6-2 or TRBV6-3 to TRBJ2-4, with D possibly matching TRBD1 (5 bases). This CDR3 has 13 residues. V was clipped by 6 bases and J by 8 bases, with 14 bases between them. Per germline, CDR1 MNHEY and CDR2 SVGEGT. CDR3 bases: TGTGCCAGCAGAGGTGAAGGGGTCGACATTCAGTACTTC. Its protein product is CASRGEGVDIQYF.

The chain links TRBV4-1 to TRBJ2-4; D remains unclear. The CDR3 is 17 amino acids. CDR1 and CDR2 (germline): MGHRA, YSYEKL. V lost 0 bases, J lost 1 base, and 13 bases lay in between. Here the CDR3 DNA reads TGCGCCAGCAGCCAAGATCAGGACCGGCGGGCCAAAAACATTCAGTACTTC. It yields the protein CASSQDQDRRAKNIQYF.

The chain combines TRBV7-2 with TRBJ2-7; TRBD2 matches at 15 bases. V gave up 4 bases and J gave up 7 bases; unmatched junction bases: 5. The germline V gene encodes CDR1 SGHTA and CDR2 FQGNSA. This CDR3 is 15 amino acids long. CDR3 sequence: CASSSGLAGGQEQYF. The CDR3 DNA reads TGTGCCAGCAGCTCCGGACTAGCGGGGGGGCAAGAGCAGTACTTC.

CDR3 nucleotide sequence: TGTGCCCTTCATAGTCAGGGGTATAGCAATCAGCCCCAGCATTTT. Translation gives CALHSQGYSNQPQHF. V usage is TRBV10-3 and J usage is TRBJ1-5; tentatively, D is TRBD1 (6 bases). The ends were cut back, 11 bases at V and 0 bases at J, with 17 bases in the middle. There are 15 residues in the CDR3. The germline V gene has CDR1 ENHRY and CDR2 SYGVKD.

This clonotype was observed at least ten times. V is TRBV6-5 and J is TRBJ1-3; no clear D. Germline V gives CDR1 MNHEY, CDR2 SVGAGI. CDR3 length: 18 residues. V was clipped by 2 bases and J by 2 bases, with 19 bases between them. The CDR3 is CASSYSQWKGRPGNTIYF. DNA of the CDR3: TGTGCCAGCAGTTACAGCCAGTGGAAGGGCCGACCTGGAAACACCATATATTTT.

There are a few counts of this clonotype. The rearrangement links TRBV6-5 to TRBJ1-1, with TRBD1 identical over 8 bases. The germline gives CDR1 MNHEY, CDR2 SVGAGI. The J segment lost 4 bases and the V segment lost 2 bases, leaving 3 bases of the junction unmatched. This CDR3 is 14 amino acids long. CDR3 sequence (DNA): TGTGCCAGCAGTTACGTACAGGGGGGCACTGAAGCTTTCTTT. This translates into CASSYVQGGTEAFF.

This clonotype was picked up many times. V is TRBV27 and J is TRBJ2-5; tentatively, D is TRBD1 (6 bases). The CDR3 has 16 amino acids. Trimming stripped 4 bases from V and 7 bases from J, with 22 bases between. Germline V gives CDR1 MNHEY, CDR2 SMNVEV (reference sequence). The CDR3 protein is CASSSWTATLGGTQYF. DNA for the CDR3: TGTGCCAGCAGTTCCTGGACAGCAACCCTTGGGGGGACCCAGTACTTC.

This clonotype came up a few times. The chain recombines TRBV24-1 with TRBJ2-1; D remains unclear. The V gene lost 8 bases and the J gene lost 0 bases, with 10 bases spanning the gap. This CDR3 comprises 14 residues. CDR1 and CDR2 from the germline V gene are KGHDR and SFDVKD. The CDR3 region has the DNA TGTGCCACCACCCCCGGAAGCTCCTACAATGAGCAGTTCTTC. This codes for CATTPGSSYNEQFF.

This clonotype was recorded a few times. The J gene is TRBJ2-5, the V gene TRBV3-1, with a tentative D call TRBD2 (5 bases). CDR3 length: 16 residues. Trimming stripped 0 bases from V and 4 bases from J, with 15 bases between. Germline V gives CDR1 LGHDT, CDR2 YNNKEL (reference sequence). In DNA, the CDR3 is TGTGCCAGCAGCCAAGACCCTGGCGGCGGGCTAGAGACCCAGTACTTC. Translated, it gives CASSQDPGGGLETQYF.

Ten or more counts support this clonotype. V is TRBV20-1 and J is TRBJ1-5; D perhaps matches TRBD1 (6 bases). CDR3 length: 14 amino acids. The germline V gene has CDR1 DFQATT and CDR2 SNEGSKA (reference sequence). V lost 6 bases and J 4 bases, leaving 16 bases between the germline ends. This CDR3 reads CSAAAGEVNQPQHF. The CDR3 region has the DNA TGCAGTGCGGCGGCAGGGGAGGTGAATCAGCCCCAGCATTTT.

This clonotype was seen only a few times. The rearrangement uses TRBV7-9 and TRBJ2-7; D may match TRBD1 or TRBD2 (5 bases each). The CDR3 runs to 13 residues. V was clipped by 5 bases and J by 4 bases, with 12 bases between them. Per germline, CDR1 SEHNR and CDR2 FQNEAQ (reference sequence). In DNA, the CDR3 is TGTGCCAGCAGCCCCCGGGACGGATACGAGCAGTACTTC. This codes for CASSPRDGYEQYF.

This clonotype appeared a few times. The chain combines TRBV5-6 with TRBJ1-6; D gene uncertain. V was clipped by 0 bases and J by 2 bases, with 6 bases between them. CDR1 and CDR2 (germline): SGHDT, YYEEEE. The CDR3 has 15 residues. CDR3 in amino acids: CASSLAGAYNSPLHF. CDR3 coding DNA: TGTGCCAGCAGCTTGGCTGGGGCCTATAATTCACCCCTCCACTTT.

This clonotype was found a few times. The rearrangement links TRBV3-1 to TRBJ2-7; 8 bases are a match to TRBD1. Germline loops: CDR1 LGHDT, CDR2 YNNKEL (reference sequence). The CDR3 is made up of 16 amino acids. The V segment lost 1 base and the J segment 3 bases; nucleotides outside the gene matches: 8. The CDR3 spells CASSQGSGQAIYEQYF. The CDR3 region has the DNA TGTGCCAGCAGCCAAGGCTCGGGACAGGCGATCTACGAGCAGTACTTC.

The table lists this clonotype with a few counts. J is TRBJ2-5 and V is TRBV2; the D call may be TRBD1 or TRBD2 (5 bases each). Trimming took off 1 base at V and 5 bases at J, with 20 bases between the two ends. CDR1 is SNHLY, CDR2 FYNNEI, per germline. This CDR3 is built from 17 residues. The CDR3 region has the DNA TGTGCCAGCAGTGAAGGGTCTGGGACCCAACGGAGGGAGACCCAGTACTTC. It encodes CASSEGSGTQRRETQYF.